This passage covers 9 T cell receptor beta chains from one sample sequenced in a study of blood T cells in healthy people across ages. A J-beta primer mix and a sample-barcoded 5' primer were used in a second PCR of roughly 6 to 11 cycles. TCRdb reprocessed the 5' RACE reads with MiXCR, giving one entry per CDR3 protein. The sample has around 670,000 distinct CDR3 sequences; approximately 30% are singletons. Sequenced sample: blood. Every receptor here comes from a woman of 80 years or more in good health.

This sequence joins TRBV5-8 and TRBJ1-1; D is perhaps TRBD1 (5 bases). Deletions cut 5 bases from V and 1 base from J, with 21 bases between. The CDR3 length is 17 residues. Germline V gives CDR1 SGHTS, CDR2 YDEGEE. CDR3 protein: CASRVGIYWGRNTEAFF. CDR3 DNA sequence: TGTGCCAGCAGGGTGGGGATTTATTGGGGGAGGAACACTGAAGCTTTCTTT.

At least ten counts were recorded for this clonotype. This sequence joins TRBV9 and TRBJ2-7, with TRBD1 as a possible D gene (5 bases). Germline V gene lookup returns CDR1 SGDLS and CDR2 YYNGEE. Trimming removed 4 bases at V and 2 bases at J, with 13 bases between. The length of the CDR3 is 14 residues. For the CDR3, the DNA is TGTGCCAGCAGCTACGCAGGGCCCCCCTACGAGCAGTACTTC. Protein sequence: CASSYAGPPYEQYF.

This clonotype has ten or more counts. V gene TRBV5-1 combines with J gene TRBJ2-7; 9 nucleotides align to TRBD1. CDR1 SGHRS and CDR2 YFSETQ come from the germline V gene. CDR3 length equals 15 residues. Trimming cost V 0 bases and J 6 bases; bases outside gene matches: 7. This chain's CDR3 is CASSLAGTGKGEQYF. The DNA of the CDR3 is TGCGCCAGCAGCTTGGCCGGGACAGGGAAAGGCGAGCAGTACTTC.

This chain links TRBV4-2 with TRBJ2-4, with 10 bases that match TRBD2. CDR1 and CDR2 from the germline V gene are LGHNA and YNFKEQ. V was pared by 0 bases and J by 7 bases, with 18 bases of the junction left unmatched. The CDR3 sequence is 20 residues long. CDR3 amino acids: CASSQDPGLAAPNSGNIQYF. In DNA, the CDR3 is TGTGCCAGCAGCCAAGATCCCGGACTAGCGGCCCCCAATAGTGGTAACATTCAGTACTTC.

This clonotype was detected a few times. The V and J genes are TRBV3-1 and TRBJ1-6; D uncertain. V dropped 1 base and J dropped 3 bases, with 7 bases sitting between them. Germline CDR1 is LGHDT and CDR2 is YNNKEL (reference sequence). The CDR3 contains 15 residues. This CDR3 reads CASSQARSYNSPLHF. The CDR3 DNA follows: TGTGCCAGCAGCCAAGCCAGGAGCTATAATTCACCCCTCCACTTT.

This clonotype was counted only a few times. A read error may explain this, as a much larger clone is one base away. The chain carries TRBV24-1 and TRBJ2-7; D is possibly TRBD2 (5 bases). The V end lost 1 base, the J end lost 12 bases, and 12 bases lay between the germline ends. Germline V gene data show CDR1 as KGHDR and CDR2 as SFDVKD. This CDR3 is built from 12 residues. The CDR3 loop is CATSDFGLSVYF. The CDR3 DNA reads as TGTGCCACCAGTGATTTTGGACTCTCCGTGTACTTC.

The sample holds many counts of this clonotype. This chain joins TRBV6-6 and TRBJ2-1; possibly TRBD1 for D (7 bases). CDR1 is MNHNY, CDR2 SVGAGI, per germline (reference sequence). The ends were cut back, 8 bases at V and 6 bases at J, with 23 bases in the middle. The CDR3 runs 16 residues. The CDR3 here is CASSRRGGAGGNEQFF. CDR3 sequence (DNA): TGTGCCAGCTCCCGCAGAGGAGGGGCAGGGGGCAATGAGCAGTTCTTC.

This sequence joins TRBV10-3 and TRBJ1-1, with a tentative D call TRBD1 (5 bases). V lost 4 bases and J 3 bases, leaving 15 bases between the germline ends. CDR1 and CDR2 from the germline V gene are ENHRY and SYGVKD. This CDR3 comprises 15 residues. CDR3 amino acids: CAISGLAGRDTEAFF. The CDR3 DNA follows: TGTGCCATCAGTGGACTGGCAGGGAGGGACACTGAAGCTTTCTTT.

This chain connects TRBV7-9 to TRBJ2-1, with 12 bases that match TRBD2. CDR3 length: 15 residues. With V trimmed by 4 bases and J by 6 bases, 4 bases remained unmatched. Germline V gene data show CDR1 as SEHNR and CDR2 as FQNEAQ (reference sequence). DNA of the CDR3: TGTGCCAGCAGCTCCCCTAGCGGGAGGGCCAATGAGCAGTTCTTC. It encodes CASSSPSGRANEQFF. The entire variable domain, with the rest obtained from reference TRBV7-9 and TRBJ2-1, is as follows: DTGVSQNPRHKITKRGQNVTFRCDPISEHNRLYWYRQTLGQGPEFLTYFQNEAQLEKSRLLSDRFSAERPKGSFSTLEIQRTEQGDSAMYLCASSSPSGRANEQFFGPGTRLTVL.